The 31 T cell receptor beta chains below all came from one sample that was sequenced in a study of cytomegalovirus exposure and HLA in healthy donors. The study ran its PCR with 60 Vbeta and 13 Jbeta primers. Here immunoSEQ multiplex PCR was the method, and the copy in TCRdb shows in-frame clones only, minus some. The table records roughly 200,000 clones, approximately 80% of them present only once. Sequencing was performed on PBMCs. The receptors come from a man aged 55 to 69 in good health and CMV-seronegative.

The chain uses TRBV27 and TRBJ2-7; 9 nucleotides agree with TRBD1. Germline values: CDR1 MNHEY, CDR2 SMNVEV (reference sequence). The CDR3 extends over 15 amino acids. Losses at the gene ends were 5 bases for V and 5 bases for J; bases not matched to a gene: 10. CDR3 in DNA: TGTGCCAGCAGTCCACCAAACAGGGGGCGCGACGAGCAGTACTTC. As protein: CASSPPNRGRDEQYF.

V usage is TRBV7-2 and J usage is TRBJ2-1; a weak D match, TRBD2 (6 bases). The CDR3 is made up of 13 amino acids. Trimming removed 4 bases at V and 6 bases at J, with 10 bases between. Germline-derived CDR1 and CDR2 are SGHTA and FQGNSA. The CDR3 nucleotides read TGTGCCAGCAGCTGGGGAGGCCTCAATGAGCAGTTCTTC. Residues: CASSWGGLNEQFF.

The rearrangement joins TRBV5-4 to TRBJ1-4, with TRBD1 identical over 10 bases. The germline gives CDR1 SGHNT, CDR2 YYREEE (reference sequence). The V gene end was trimmed by 3 bases and the J gene end by 8 bases; junction bases not matched to a gene: 10. This CDR3 is 16 amino acids long. CDR3 sequence (DNA): TGTGCCAGCAGCTGGGGGGGACAGGGGTTGGTCGAAAAACTGTTTTTT. Protein: CASSWGGQGLVEKLFF. Variable domain in full (rest from reference TRBV5-4 and TRBJ1-4): ETGVTQSPTHLIKTRGQQVTLRCSSQSGHNTVSWYQQALGQGPQFIFQYYREEENGRGNFPPRFSGLQFPNYSSELNVNALELDDSALYLCASSWGGQGLVEKLFFGSGTQLSVL.

This chain uses TRBV2 with TRBJ1-2; no reliable D call. CDR3 size: 13 residues. Germline V gene data show CDR1 as SNHLY and CDR2 as FYNNEI. Trimming removed 1 base from V and 8 bases from J, with 11 bases in between. The CDR3 loop reads CASSEVVTSGYTF. CDR3 sequence (DNA): TGTGCCAGCAGTGAAGTGGTTACTAGCGGCTACACCTTC. The variable domain in full, with the rest retrieved from reference TRBV2 and TRBJ1-2, is EPEVTQTPSHQVTQMGQEVILRCVPISNHLYFYWYRQILGQKVEFLVSFYNNEISEKSEIFDDQFSVERPDGSNFTLKIRSTKLEDSAMYFCASSEVVTSGYTFGSGTRLTVV.

J is TRBJ2-3 and V is TRBV6-5; 11 bases fit TRBD2. CDR1 is MNHEY, CDR2 SVGAGI, per germline. CDR3 length: 15 amino acids. The junction had 4 bases not matched to a gene; V was cut back by 5 bases and J by 3 bases. In DNA, the CDR3 is TGTGCCAGCAGTAACCCTAGCGGGAGGACAGATACGCAGTATTTT. The encoded protein is CASSNPSGRTDTQYF.

This chain connects TRBV5-1 to TRBJ2-7; the match to TRBD1 covers 9 bases. J was trimmed by 6 bases and V by 4 bases; bases with no gene match: 11. Germline V gene data show CDR1 as SGHRS and CDR2 as YFSETQ. This CDR3 contains 15 residues. The CDR3 DNA sequence: TGCGCCAGCAGCCTGCCGGGACAGGGCATTTCCGAGCAGTACTTC. It yields the protein CASSLPGQGISEQYF. The full variable domain, with the rest looked up from reference TRBV5-1 and TRBJ2-7, is KAGVTQTPRYLIKTRGQQVTLSCSPISGHRSVSWYQQTPGQGLQFLFEYFSETQRNKGNFPGRFSGRQFSNSRSEMNVSTLELGDSALYLCASSLPGQGISEQYFGPGTRLTVT.

This clone was recorded only once. This rearrangement joins TRBV6-6 to TRBJ2-5; possible D gene TRBD1, 6 bases. The end of the DNA aligns better with TRBJ2-7, so the J call may be wrong. CDR1 MNHNY and CDR2 SVGAGI come from the germline V gene (reference sequence). The CDR3 loop spans 15 amino acids. The CDR3 DNA is TGTGCCAGCAGTTATACAGGGATGAGCTCCTACGAGCAGTACTTC. This translates into CASSYTGMSSYEQYF.

This chain connects TRBV14 to TRBJ1-3; 8 bases are shared with TRBD1. In germline, CDR1 is SGHDN, CDR2 FVKESK. This CDR3 has 15 amino acids. V trimming: 3 bases; J trimming: 2 bases; junction bases outside the gene matches: 3. Here the CDR3 reads CASSQGQAAGNTIYF. In DNA, the CDR3 is TGTGCCAGCAGCCAGGGACAGGCTGCTGGAAACACCATATATTTT.

This clone was seen a handful of times. The V gene is TRBV6-1, the J gene TRBJ1-2, with D hard to call. The CDR3 length is 14 residues. With 8 bases removed from V and 2 bases from J, the gap between germline ends came to 15 bases. The germline V gene encodes CDR1 MNHNS and CDR2 SASEGT. The CDR3 bases are TGTGCCAGCGCCCAGAGCGCTCTAAACTATGGCTACACCTTC. Translating gives CASAQSALNYGYTF.

The rearrangement links TRBV5-6 to TRBJ1-5; D gene ambiguous. Germline lookup yields CDR1 SGHDT and CDR2 YYEEEE. Trimming shortened V by 4 bases and J by 0 bases, and 11 bases separated the two germline ends. This CDR3 is built from 15 residues. Here the CDR3 reads CASSPRGNSNQPQHF. In DNA form, the CDR3 reads TGTGCCAGCAGCCCACGGGGAAATAGCAATCAGCCCCAGCATTTT.

The V and J genes are TRBV16 and TRBJ2-7; TRBD2 might be the D (6 bases). The CDR3 spans 17 residues. Germline CDR1 and CDR2: KGHSY and FQNENV. V dropped 2 bases and J dropped 3 bases, with 20 bases sitting between them. The CDR3 reads CASSQGSYWDFLYEQYF. Written as DNA, the CDR3 is TGTGCCAGCAGCCAAGGCTCGTATTGGGACTTTCTCTACGAGCAGTACTTC.

The CDR3 here is CASRKLAGGPYNEQFF. The CDR3, as DNA: TGTGCCAGCAGAAAACTAGCGGGGGGGCCTTACAATGAGCAGTTCTTC. The chain combines TRBV7-9 with TRBJ2-1, with 13 bases matching TRBD2. CDR3 length equals 16 residues. Per the germline V gene, CDR1 is SEHNR and CDR2 is FQNEAQ (reference sequence). V lost 6 bases, J lost 4 bases, and 6 bases stayed unmatched.

The chain uses TRBV4-2 and TRBJ2-1; 10 bases line up with TRBD2. CDR1 and CDR2 (germline): LGHNA, YNFKEQ. The junction had 5 bases not matched to a gene; V was cut back by 0 bases and J by 3 bases. The CDR3 runs to 17 residues. The CDR3 sequence: CASSQDGLADGYNEQFF. The DNA for the CDR3 is TGTGCCAGCAGCCAAGACGGACTAGCGGATGGCTACAATGAGCAGTTCTTC.

J is TRBJ1-2 and V is TRBV27, with 7 bases identical to TRBD1. The CDR3 has 15 amino acids. Germline CDR1 is MNHEY and CDR2 is SMNVEV (reference sequence). V lost 6 bases to trimming and J lost 3 bases; unmatched junction nucleotides: 10. The CDR3, as DNA: TGTGCCAGCAGGAGAATACAGGGGTTCGACTATGGCTACACCTTC. Translating gives CASRRIQGFDYGYTF.

This clone was picked up one time. The chain joins TRBV5-1 to TRBJ2-2; D perhaps matches TRBD1 (6 bases). The CDR3 contains 16 residues. V was shortened by 4 bases and J by 3 bases, with 16 bases between the two germline ends. Germline CDR1 and CDR2: SGHRS and YFSETQ. The CDR3 DNA sequence: TGCGCCAGCAGCCCACAGGGTTATAAATACACCGGGGAGCTGTTTTTT. The encoded protein is CASSPQGYKYTGELFF.

The J gene is TRBJ1-3, the V gene TRBV11-2, with 8 positions matching TRBD1. With V trimmed by 5 bases and J by 1 base, 4 bases remained unmatched. The length of the CDR3 is 15 residues. CDR1 and CDR2 from the germline V gene are SGHAT and FQNNGV. DNA for the CDR3: TGTGCCAGCAGCCCTAACAGGGGGTCTGGAAACACCATATATTTT. Its protein is CASSPNRGSGNTIYF. The full variable domain, with the rest looked up from reference TRBV11-2 and TRBJ1-3, is EAGVAQSPRYKIIEKRQSVAFWCNPISGHATLYWYQQILGQGPKLLIQFQNNGVVDDSQLPKDRFSAERLKGVDSTLKIQPAKLEDSAVYLCASSPNRGSGNTIYFGEGSWLTVV.

The chain uses TRBV7-9 and TRBJ2-7; 9 bases align to TRBD2. V was clipped by 1 base and J by 6 bases; unmatched bases: 7. The germline CDR1 and CDR2 sequences are SEHNR and FQNEAQ (reference sequence). The CDR3 covers 15 residues. The CDR3 sequence: CASSLGASGVGEQYF. The CDR3 DNA reads TGTGCCAGCAGCTTAGGGGCTAGCGGGGTGGGCGAGCAGTACTTC.

The chain couples TRBV27 to TRBJ2-6, with TRBD1 identical over 8 bases. V was clipped by 7 bases and J by 0 bases; unmatched bases: 5. Germline-derived CDR1 and CDR2 are MNHEY and SMNVEV (reference sequence). The CDR3 totals 16 residues. The CDR3 region has the DNA TGTGCCAGCACTGACAGGGGACCCTCTGGGGCCAACGTCCTGACTTTC. It specifies CASTDRGPSGANVLTF.

CDR3 amino acids: CASSIQGAGEKLFF. Written as DNA, the CDR3 is TGCGCCAGCAGTATACAGGGGGCGGGTGAAAAACTGTTTTTT. This chain connects TRBV10-2 to TRBJ1-4; 9 nucleotides line up with TRBD1. This CDR3 region has 14 residues. Germline lookup yields CDR1 WSHSY and CDR2 SAAADI. V lost 5 bases to trimming and J lost 7 bases; unmatched junction nucleotides: 5.

The rearrangement uses TRBV5-1 and TRBJ1-2; maybe TRBD1 (5 bases). This CDR3 region has 15 residues. With 5 bases removed from V and 4 bases from J, the gap between germline ends came to 18 bases. Looked up from germline, CDR1 is SGHRS and CDR2 is YFSETQ. The CDR3 protein is CASRRGGGASYGYTF. For the CDR3, the DNA is TGCGCCAGCAGACGAGGCGGAGGGGCCAGCTATGGCTACACCTTC.

V gene TRBV5-6 combines with J gene TRBJ1-2; D gene unclear. The CDR3 totals 15 residues. The ends were cut back, 1 base at V and 3 bases at J, with 13 bases in the middle. CDR1 is SGHDT, CDR2 YYEEEE, per germline. CDR3 nucleotide sequence: TGTGCCAGCAGCTTGAACGGCGGCTCGGACTATGGCTACACCTTC. Protein product: CASSLNGGSDYGYTF.

This clone is judged medium-sized. The chain has TRBV29-1 and TRBJ2-1; TRBD2 matches 7 bases. V shed 5 bases and J 0 bases; nucleotides not matched to a gene: 4. The CDR3 covers 14 residues. Germline V CDR1 and CDR2: SQVTM, ANQGSEA. In nucleotides, the CDR3 is TGCAGCGTTAGCGGCGGGAGCTCCTACAATGAGCAGTTCTTC. Its protein product is CSVSGGSSYNEQFF.

The chain employs TRBV7-9 and TRBJ2-7; TRBD1 is a possible D gene (5 bases). Germline V gene sequence: CDR1 SEHNR, CDR2 FQNEAQ (reference sequence). Trimming took 3 bases from V and 10 from J, leaving 13 bases between them. This CDR3 has 12 residues. As DNA, the CDR3 is TGTGCCAGCAGCTTCCTGACAGACCGACAGTACTTC. This encodes CASSFLTDRQYF. Based on the CDR3 plus reference TRBV7-9 and TRBJ2-7, the full variable domain is DTGVSQNPRHKITKRGQNVTFRCDPISEHNRLYWYRQTLGQGPEFLTYFQNEAQLEKSRLLSDRFSAERPKGSFSTLEIQRTEQGDSAMYLCASSFLTDRQYFGPGTRLTVT.

The rearrangement links TRBV9 to TRBJ1-2; 7 nucleotides align to TRBD1. CDR1 is SGDLS, CDR2 YYNGEE, per germline. Trimming cost V 3 bases and J 3 bases; bases outside gene matches: 5. CDR3 length: 14 amino acids. CDR3 residues: CASSATGTDYGYTF. In nucleotides, the CDR3 is TGTGCCAGCAGCGCCACCGGGACAGACTATGGCTACACCTTC. Using reference TRBV9 and TRBJ1-2 for the parts outside the CDR3, the full variable domain is DSGVTQTPKHLITATGQRVTLRCSPRSGDLSVYWYQQSLDQGLQFLIQYYNGEERAKGNILERFSAQQFPDLHSELNLSSLELGDSALYFCASSATGTDYGYTFGSGTRLTVV.

V gene TRBV6-4 combines with J gene TRBJ2-1; TRBD1 is a possible D gene (6 bases). Germline CDR1 and CDR2: MRHNA and SNTAGT. The V end lost 9 bases, the J end lost 3 bases, and 9 bases lay between the germline ends. This CDR3 contains 12 residues. CDR3 in DNA: TGTGCCAGGGGGGCTCTCTACAATGAGCAGTTCTTC. This gives the protein CARGALYNEQFF.

CDR3 amino acids: CASSRGQTGYGYTF. The DNA for the CDR3 is TGCGCCAGCAGCAGGGGACAGACTGGCTATGGCTACACCTTC. This chain joins TRBV5-1 and TRBJ1-2; the match to TRBD1 covers 7 bases. The CDR3 consists of 14 residues. V trimming: 4 bases; J trimming: 4 bases; junction bases outside the gene matches: 7. CDR1 is SGHRS, CDR2 YFSETQ, per germline.

V gene TRBV5-1 combines with J gene TRBJ1-1, with D maybe TRBD1 (5 bases). Trimming cost V 0 bases and J 7 bases, with 10 bases left between them. CDR1 is SGHRS, CDR2 YFSETQ, per germline. This CDR3 region has 13 residues. CDR3 in DNA: TGCGCCAGCAGCTTGGTTCGGGGGAATGAAGCTTTCTTT. Amino acids: CASSLVRGNEAFF.

The chain has TRBV28 and TRBJ2-7; TRBD2 agrees at 7 bases. The CDR3 length is 14 residues. V gave up 6 bases and J gave up 0 bases; unmatched junction bases: 5. From germline, CDR1 is MDHEN and CDR2 SYDVKM. The CDR3 bases are TGTGCCAGCAGACGAAGCGGGACCTCCTACGAGCAGTACTTC. Translating it yields CASRRSGTSYEQYF.

This sequence joins TRBV7-8 and TRBJ2-3, with TRBD2 matching over 13 bases. In germline, CDR1 is SGHVS, CDR2 FQNEAQ. The CDR3 runs 16 residues. The junction had 7 bases not matched to a gene; V was cut back by 5 bases and J by 5 bases. In nucleotides, the CDR3 is TGTGCCAGCAGCGGAAGGACTAGCGGGAGTAGAGATACGCAGTATTTT. It translates to CASSGRTSGSRDTQYF. Looking up the rest from reference TRBV7-8 and TRBJ2-3 gives the full variable domain: GAGVSQSPRYKVAKRGQDVALRCDPISGHVSLFWYQQALGQGPEFLTYFQNEAQLDKSGLPSDRFFAERPEGSVSTLKIQRTQQEDSAVYLCASSGRTSGSRDTQYFGPGTRLTVL.

This clone turned up a few times. The rearrangement uses TRBV5-5 and TRBJ2-7, with D possibly matching TRBD1 (7 bases). This CDR3 is built from 15 residues. CDR1 is SGHKS, CDR2 YYEKEE, per germline (reference sequence). Trimming pared 7 bases from V and 5 bases from J, leaving 22 bases between. CDR3 region: CASAIRGTLGDEQYF. CDR3 bases: TGTGCCAGCGCCATCAGGGGGACTTTGGGGGACGAGCAGTACTTC.

This clone was seen once. At one boundary the junction diverges from the germline segment, which might be a read error. The chain combines TRBV19 with TRBJ1-5; D possibly corresponds to TRBD1 (5 bases). From germline, CDR1 is LNHDA and CDR2 SQIVND (reference sequence). CDR3 length: 14 amino acids. The CDR3 loop is CASSIQGGNQPQNF. CDR3 nucleotide sequence: TGTGCCAGTAGTATACAGGGTGGTAATCAGCCCCAGAATTTT.